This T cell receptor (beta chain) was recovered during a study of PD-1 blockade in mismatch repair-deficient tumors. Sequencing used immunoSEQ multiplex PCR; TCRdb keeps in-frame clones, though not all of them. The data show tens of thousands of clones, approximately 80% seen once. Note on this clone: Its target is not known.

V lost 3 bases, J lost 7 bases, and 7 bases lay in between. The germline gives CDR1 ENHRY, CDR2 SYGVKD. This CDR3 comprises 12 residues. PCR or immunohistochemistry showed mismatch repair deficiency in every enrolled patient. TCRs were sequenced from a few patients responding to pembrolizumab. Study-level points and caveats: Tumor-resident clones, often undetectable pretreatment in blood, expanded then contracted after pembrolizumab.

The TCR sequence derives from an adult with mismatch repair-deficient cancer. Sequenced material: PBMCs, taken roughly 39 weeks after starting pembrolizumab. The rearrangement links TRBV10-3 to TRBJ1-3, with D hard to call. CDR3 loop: CAISDWENTIYF. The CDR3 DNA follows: TGTGCCATCAGTGATTGGGAGAACACCATATATTTT.